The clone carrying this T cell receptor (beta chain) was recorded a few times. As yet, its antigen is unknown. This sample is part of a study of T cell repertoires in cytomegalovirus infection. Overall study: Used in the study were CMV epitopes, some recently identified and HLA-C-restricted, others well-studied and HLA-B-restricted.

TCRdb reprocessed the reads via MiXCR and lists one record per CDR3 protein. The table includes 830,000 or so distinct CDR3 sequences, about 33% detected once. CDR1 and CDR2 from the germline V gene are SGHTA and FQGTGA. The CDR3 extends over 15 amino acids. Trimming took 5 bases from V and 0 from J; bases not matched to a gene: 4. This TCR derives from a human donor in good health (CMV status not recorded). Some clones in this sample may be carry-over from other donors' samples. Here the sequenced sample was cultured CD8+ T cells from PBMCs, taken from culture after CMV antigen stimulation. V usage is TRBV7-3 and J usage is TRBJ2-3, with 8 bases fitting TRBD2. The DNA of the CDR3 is TGTGCCAGCAGCCCTCGACTAGCGAGCACAGATACGCAGTATTTT. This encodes CASSPRLASTDTQYF.